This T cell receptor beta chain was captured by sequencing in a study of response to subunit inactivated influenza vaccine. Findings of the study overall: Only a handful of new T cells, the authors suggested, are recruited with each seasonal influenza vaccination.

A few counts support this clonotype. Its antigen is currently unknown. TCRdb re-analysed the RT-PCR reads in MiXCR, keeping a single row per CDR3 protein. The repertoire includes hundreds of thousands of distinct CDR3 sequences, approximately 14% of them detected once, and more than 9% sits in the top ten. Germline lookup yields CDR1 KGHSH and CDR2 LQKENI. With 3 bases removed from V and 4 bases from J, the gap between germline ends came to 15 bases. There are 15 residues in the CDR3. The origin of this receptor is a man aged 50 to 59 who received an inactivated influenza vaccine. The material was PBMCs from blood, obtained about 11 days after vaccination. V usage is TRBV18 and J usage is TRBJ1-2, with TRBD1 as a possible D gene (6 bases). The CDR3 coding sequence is TGTGCCAGCTCACCCTCGGGGGGGCCGTCCTATGGCTACACCTTC. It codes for CASSPSGGPSYGYTF.